The clone carrying this TCR beta chain turned up a few times. The CDR3 runs 16 residues. Germline V lookup: CDR1 KGHSH, CDR2 LQKENI. The V and J ends lost 0 bases and 5 bases respectively, with 17 bases between them. The analysis combined second doses at about 4 or about 12 weeks. The data were produced by immunoSEQ multiplex PCR, yet TCRdb's version contains in-frame clones alone and is incomplete. The sample yields approximately 110,000 clones, 85% seen once. This sample is drawn from a study of T cell responses to AZD1222 COVID-19 vaccine. The V call is TRBV18, the J call TRBJ2-7, with no clear D. The sample was peripheral blood, taken 28 days after the second AZD1222 dose. This receptor was obtained from an adult who received the AZD1222 COVID-19 vaccine. In DNA, the CDR3 is TGTGCCAGCTCACCACCGAGCCGTCTAACTCAGGACGAGCAGTACTTC. Residues: CASSPPSRLTQDEQYF. Based on the CDR3 plus reference TRBV18 and TRBJ2-7, the full variable domain is NAGVMQNPRHLVRRRGQEARLRCSPMKGHSHVYWYRQLPEEGLKFMVYLQKENIIDESGMPKERFSAEFPKEGPSILRIQQVVRGDSAAYFCASSPPSRLTQDEQYFGPGTRLTVT.